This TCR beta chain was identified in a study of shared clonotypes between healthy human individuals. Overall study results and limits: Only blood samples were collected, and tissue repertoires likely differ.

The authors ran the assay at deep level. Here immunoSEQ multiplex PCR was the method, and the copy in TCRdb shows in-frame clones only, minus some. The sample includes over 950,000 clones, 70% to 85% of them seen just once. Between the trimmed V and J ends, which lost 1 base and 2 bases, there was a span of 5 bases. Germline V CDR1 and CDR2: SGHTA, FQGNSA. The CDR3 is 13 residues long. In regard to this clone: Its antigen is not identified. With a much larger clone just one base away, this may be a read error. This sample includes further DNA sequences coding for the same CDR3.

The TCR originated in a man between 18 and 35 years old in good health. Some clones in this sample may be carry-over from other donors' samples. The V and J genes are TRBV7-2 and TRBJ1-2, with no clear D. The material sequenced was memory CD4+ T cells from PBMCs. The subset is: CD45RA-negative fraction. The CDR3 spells CASSLGQNYGYTF. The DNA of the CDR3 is TGTGCCAGCAGCTTAGGGCAGAACTATGGCTACACCTTC.